Listed here is a single T cell receptor (beta chain). Per germline, CDR1 LGHNA and CDR2 YSLEER. CDR3 length: 14 residues. V lost 2 bases to trimming and J lost 5 bases, with 12 bases between them. The entry originates in a study of blood T cell repertoires in COVID-19. Background on the study: T cells, B-cell-depleted T cells, or PBMCs provided the cDNA or gDNA that served as material.

What the recovered Cohort 3 donors had was two negative PCRs, clearance, or symptom resolution. Authors' data handling: Reference gene primer amplification yielded estimated nucleated cell counts. Using immunoSEQ multiplex PCR, the repertoire was profiled, and TCRdb retains in-frame clones only, with some absent. V, J and clone size are taken as reported in that table, and D and trimming were inferred from the DNA itself. The table includes about 230,000 clones, 84% detected once. The chain uses TRBV4-3 and TRBJ1-1; weak D call: TRBD1 (6 bases). The receptor was isolated from a man aged 60-69 years who had recovered from COVID-19. Material: PBMCs or T cells enriched from blood (not recorded which). The CDR3 loop is CASSQIRGGTEAFF. The CDR3 coding sequence is TGCGCCAGCAGCCAAATCAGGGGAGGGACTGAAGCTTTCTTT.